This T cell receptor (beta chain) originates from a study of technical replicates of blood from several donors. Assay: immunoSEQ multiplex PCR; the TCRdb copy retains only in-frame clones and omits some. The sample records approximately 70,000 clones, 80% to 95% being singletons. The V and J ends lost 1 base and 2 bases, in that order; junction bases with no gene match: 10. CDR1 and CDR2 (germline): LGHNA, YSLEER. This CDR3 spans 18 amino acids. The sequencing input was PBMCs. The sequence derives from a human donor in good health. Some clones in this sample may be carry-over from other donors' samples. This chain joins TRBV4-3 and TRBJ2-3; 9 bases are a match to TRBD2. The CDR3 sequence is CASSQVLSSGGNTDTQYF. The CDR3 DNA sequence: TGCGCCAGCAGCCAAGTATTGAGTAGCGGGGGAAACACAGATACGCAGTATTTT.